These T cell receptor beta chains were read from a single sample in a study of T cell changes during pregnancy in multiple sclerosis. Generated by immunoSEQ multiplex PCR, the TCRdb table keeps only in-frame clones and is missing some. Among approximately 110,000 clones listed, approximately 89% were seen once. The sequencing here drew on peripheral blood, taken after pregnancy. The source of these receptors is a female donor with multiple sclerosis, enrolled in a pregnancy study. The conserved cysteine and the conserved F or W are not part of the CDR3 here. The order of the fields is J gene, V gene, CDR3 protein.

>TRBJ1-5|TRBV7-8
ASSRSGGAPGGNQPQH
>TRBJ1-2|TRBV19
ASRWDARGGYT
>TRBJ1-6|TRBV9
ASSVDGDSSSPLH
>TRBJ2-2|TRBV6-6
ASSYPTGINTGELF
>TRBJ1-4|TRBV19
ASSAQGLDEKLF
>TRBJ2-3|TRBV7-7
ASSLGLAGTDTQY
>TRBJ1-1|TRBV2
ASMGGPLNTEAF
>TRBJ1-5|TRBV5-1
ASSLDGGSNQPQH
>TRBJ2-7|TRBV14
ASSLTTDSYEQY
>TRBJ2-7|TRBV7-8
ASSPPPGGIYEQY
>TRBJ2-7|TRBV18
ASSRAGTAFPYEQY
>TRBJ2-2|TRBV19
ASSIVMSGAGELF
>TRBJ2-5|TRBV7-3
ASSLTLAGVGETQY
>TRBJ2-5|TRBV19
ASSIQRGLDKETQY
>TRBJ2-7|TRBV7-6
ASSLSSGGTDEQY
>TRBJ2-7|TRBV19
ASAGGSYEQY
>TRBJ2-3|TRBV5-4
ASSGTGTSGDTTDTQY
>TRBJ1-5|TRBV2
ASLEGLGQPQH
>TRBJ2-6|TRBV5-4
ASSLGGSSGANVLT
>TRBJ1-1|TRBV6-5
ASRNSATGNTEAF
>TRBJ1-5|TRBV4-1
ASSQDGGGLGPQH
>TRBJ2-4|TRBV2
ASSETFRIAKNIQY
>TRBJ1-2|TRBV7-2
ASSLYGVGYGYT
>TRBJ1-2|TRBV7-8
ASSHLREPIGYT
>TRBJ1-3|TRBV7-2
ASSLRQGPSGNTIY
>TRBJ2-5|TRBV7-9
ASSSQETQY
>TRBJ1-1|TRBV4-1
ASSQVSKPEAF
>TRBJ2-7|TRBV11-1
ASSLAAPGDEQY
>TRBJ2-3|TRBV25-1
ASMGKGGGTDTQY
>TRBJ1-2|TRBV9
ASSVAGGGYGYT
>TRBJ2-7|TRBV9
ASSVGLGLAGEKLVYEQY
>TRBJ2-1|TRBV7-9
ASSKTGWNEQF
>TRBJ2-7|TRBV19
ASSIPSGQGIYEQY
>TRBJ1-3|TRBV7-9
ASSSRTGGAFDTIY
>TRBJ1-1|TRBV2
ASSAGGYTEAF
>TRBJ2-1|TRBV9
ASSPPGGGNYNEQF
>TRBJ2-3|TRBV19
ASTRDRDRDTQY
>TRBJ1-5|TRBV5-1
ASSPGFGSLLPFPQH
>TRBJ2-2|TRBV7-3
ASSAGQTGELF